A single sample is the source of the 13 T cell receptor beta chains below, sequenced in a study of graft-versus-host responses after intestinal transplantation. Repertoires were generated with immunoSEQ multiplex PCR, while TCRdb's copy carries only in-frame clones and drops some. The profile shows approximately 130,000 clones, 90% to 95% of them singletons. The antigens these receptors bind are not known. Sample: unstimulated CD4+ T cells sorted from spleen or lymph node cells, taken before intestinal transplant. The receptor set was obtained from a human donor who received an intestinal transplant.

The chain links TRBV7-3 to TRBJ2-3, with D unclear. Between the trimmed V and J ends, which lost 5 bases and 4 bases, there was a span of 10 bases. CDR3 length equals 13 residues. Germline V gene lookup returns CDR1 SGHTA and CDR2 FQGTGA. DNA for the CDR3: TGTGCCAGCAGCGCCGGCTGGGCAGATACGCAGTATTTT. Its protein product is CASSAGWADTQYF.

The chain uses TRBV5-1 and TRBJ2-2, with D uncertain. This CDR3 has 15 residues. The V end was cut by 0 bases, the J end by 1 base, with 7 bases between. Germline V gene data show CDR1 as SGHRS and CDR2 as YFSETQ. Here the CDR3 reads CASSLATQNTGELFF. CDR3 sequence (DNA): TGCGCCAGCAGCTTGGCCACACAGAACACCGGGGAGCTGTTTTTT.

This chain joins TRBV9 and TRBJ2-5; a possible D gene is TRBD2 (6 bases). The CDR3 extends over 15 amino acids. Germline values: CDR1 SGDLS, CDR2 YYNGEE. The ends were cut back, 6 bases at V and 2 bases at J, with 17 bases in the middle. CDR3 nucleotide sequence: TGTGCCAGCACGATTACAGCGGGCCATCAAGAGACCCAGTACTTC. Its protein is CASTITAGHQETQYF.

This clone was seen a handful of times. The rearrangement uses TRBV7-6 and TRBJ2-5, with D possibly being TRBD1 or TRBD2 (6 bases each). The CDR3 is made up of 18 amino acids. Germline CDR1 and CDR2: SGHVS and FNYEAQ. V was cut by 4 bases and J by 1 base, with 22 bases left in between. The CDR3 DNA reads as TGTGCCAGCAGCTATCGCCCAGCCTCTCGGGGGCGCCAAGAGACCCAGTACTTC. Its translation is CASSYRPASRGRQETQYF.

In DNA form, the CDR3 reads TGTGCCAGCAGTGCCTCCTTAGCGGCTTACAATGAGCAGTTCTTC. This sequence encodes CASSASLAAYNEQFF. This chain connects TRBV6-5 to TRBJ2-1; D is possibly TRBD2 (6 bases). The CDR3 runs to 15 residues. V was cut by 5 bases and J by 4 bases, with 15 bases left in between. Germline assignment: CDR1 MNHEY and CDR2 SVGAGI.

The J gene is TRBJ1-1, the V gene TRBV9; the D gene is possibly TRBD1 (5 bases). Trimming left V 2 bases short and J 4 bases short, with 9 bases between. CDR1 is SGDLS and CDR2 is YYNGEE in the germline V gene. This CDR3 has 13 amino acids. CDR3 region: CASSVGGITEAFF. As DNA, the CDR3 is TGTGCCAGCAGCGTGGGGGGAATCACTGAAGCTTTCTTT.

The chain combines TRBV5-1 with TRBJ1-1; 8 bases are a match to TRBD1. From germline, CDR1 is SGHRS and CDR2 YFSETQ. V was clipped by 4 bases and J by 7 bases; unmatched bases: 6. This CDR3 spans 13 amino acids. DNA of the CDR3: TGCGCCAGCAGCCATGGACAGGGCGGTGAAGCTTTCTTT. Its translation is CASSHGQGGEAFF.

V is TRBV5-1 and J is TRBJ1-5, with no clear D. V was clipped by 0 bases and J by 4 bases, with 11 bases between them. This CDR3 comprises 15 residues. Germline V gene lookup returns CDR1 SGHRS and CDR2 YFSETQ. CDR3 loop: CASSLGGGPNQPQHF. CDR3 in DNA: TGCGCCAGCAGCTTGGGGGGAGGACCGAATCAGCCCCAGCATTTT.

V usage is TRBV5-6 and J usage is TRBJ1-1, with TRBD1 matching over 12 bases. J gave up 5 bases and V 2 bases, and 10 bases lay outside the gene matches. The CDR3 consists of 17 residues. Germline lookup yields CDR1 SGHDT and CDR2 YYEEEE. The CDR3 DNA reads as TGTGCCAGCAGCTTAGGCGGGGACAGGGGGCTGAGGACTGAAGCTTTCTTT. The encoded protein is CASSLGGDRGLRTEAFF.

The chain employs TRBV29-1 and TRBJ2-6; no definite D call. Germline CDR1 is SQVTM and CDR2 is ANQGSEA. CDR3 length: 13 residues. Between the trimmed V and J ends, which lost 2 bases and 4 bases, there was a span of 6 bases. The CDR3 nucleotides are TGCAGCGTTGAAATCTCCGGGGCCAACGTCCTGACTTTC. Encoded protein: CSVEISGANVLTF.

The J gene is TRBJ1-1, the V gene TRBV19; 7 nucleotides align to TRBD1. The ends lost 6 bases at V and 1 base at J; junction bases unmatched: 5. Germline lookup yields CDR1 LNHDA and CDR2 SQIVND (reference sequence). The CDR3 totals 14 residues. The DNA of the CDR3 is TGTGCCAGTAGACGAGGACAGGCGAACACTGAAGCTTTCTTT. The encoded protein is CASRRGQANTEAFF.

V is TRBV2 and J is TRBJ1-5; a weak D match, TRBD1 (5 bases). The CDR3 extends over 12 amino acids. Germline CDR1 reads SNHLY; CDR2 reads FYNNEI. V was clipped by 8 bases and J by 3 bases, with 8 bases between them. CDR3 loop: CASGADNQPQHF. In nucleotides, the CDR3 is TGTGCCAGCGGGGCGGACAATCAGCCCCAGCATTTT.

This clone was seen once. The chain is built from TRBV11-2 and TRBJ2-7; D is unresolved. The CDR3 has 14 residues. CDR1 and CDR2 (germline): SGHAT, FQNNGV. V was pared by 0 bases and J by 4 bases, with 10 bases between. This chain's CDR3 is CASSLEIGDYEQYF. For the CDR3, the DNA is TGTGCCAGCAGCTTAGAGATTGGGGATTACGAGCAGTACTTC.